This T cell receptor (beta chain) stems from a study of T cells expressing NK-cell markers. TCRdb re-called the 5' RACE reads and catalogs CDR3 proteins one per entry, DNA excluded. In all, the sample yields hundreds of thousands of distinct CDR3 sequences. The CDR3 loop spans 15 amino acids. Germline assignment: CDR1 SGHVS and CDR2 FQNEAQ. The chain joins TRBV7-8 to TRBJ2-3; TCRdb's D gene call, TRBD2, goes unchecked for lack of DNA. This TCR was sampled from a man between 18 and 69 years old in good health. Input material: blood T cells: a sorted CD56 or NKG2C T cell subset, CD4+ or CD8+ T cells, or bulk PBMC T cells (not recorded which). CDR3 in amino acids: CASSRERASTDTQYF.